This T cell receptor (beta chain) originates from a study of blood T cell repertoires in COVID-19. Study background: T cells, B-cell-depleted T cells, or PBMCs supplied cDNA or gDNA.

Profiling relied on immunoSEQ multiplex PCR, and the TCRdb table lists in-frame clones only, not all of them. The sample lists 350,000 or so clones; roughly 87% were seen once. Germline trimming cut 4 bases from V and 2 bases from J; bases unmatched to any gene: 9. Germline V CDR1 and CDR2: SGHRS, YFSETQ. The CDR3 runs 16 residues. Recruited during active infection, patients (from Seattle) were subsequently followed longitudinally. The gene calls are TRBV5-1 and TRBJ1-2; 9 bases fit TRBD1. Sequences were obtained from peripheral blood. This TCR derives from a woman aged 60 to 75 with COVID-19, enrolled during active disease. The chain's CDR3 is CASSDQPGQGNYGYTF. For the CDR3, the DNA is TGCGCCAGCAGCGATCAACCTGGACAGGGGAACTATGGCTACACCTTC.